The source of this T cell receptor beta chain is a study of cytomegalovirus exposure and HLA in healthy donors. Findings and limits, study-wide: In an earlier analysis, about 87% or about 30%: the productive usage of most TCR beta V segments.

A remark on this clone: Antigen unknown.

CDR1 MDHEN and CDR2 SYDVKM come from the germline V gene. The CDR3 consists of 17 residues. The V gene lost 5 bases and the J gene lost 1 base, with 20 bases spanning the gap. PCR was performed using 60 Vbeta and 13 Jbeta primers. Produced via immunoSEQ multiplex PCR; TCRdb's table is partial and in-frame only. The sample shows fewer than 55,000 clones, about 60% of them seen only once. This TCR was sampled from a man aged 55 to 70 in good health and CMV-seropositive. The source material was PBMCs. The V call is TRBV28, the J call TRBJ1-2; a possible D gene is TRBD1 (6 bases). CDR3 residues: CASSPNSGQANNYGYTF. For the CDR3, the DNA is TGTGCCAGCAGTCCAAATTCGGGACAAGCAAATAACTATGGCTACACCTTC.